Presented here are 10 T cell receptor beta chains from one specimen sequenced in a study of type 1 regulatory T cells. TCRdb reprocessed the reads with MiXCR, giving one entry per CDR3 protein. Found here are tens of thousands of distinct CDR3 sequences, roughly 72% of them singletons; the top ten hold approximately 14%. No antigen has been identified for these receptors. Source material: cultured T cells, either the whole culture or a sorted T cell fraction (not recorded which). Subset defined: Tr1-enriched cell product generated in vitro against host alloantigens. Receptors were obtained from a human donor in good health.

The chain combines TRBV15 with TRBJ1-1; perhaps TRBD1 as D (5 bases). This CDR3 spans 15 amino acids. CDR1 is LNHNV, CDR2 YYDKDF, per germline (reference sequence). The V end lost 5 bases, the J end lost 3 bases, and 16 bases lay between the germline ends. The CDR3: CATSSTHRGHTEAFF. CDR3 DNA: TGTGCCACCAGCTCTACCCACCGGGGACACACTGAAGCTTTCTTT.

This clonotype showed up just once. The J gene is TRBJ2-5, the V gene TRBV7-2, with D unclear. Deletions cut 0 bases from V and 5 bases from J, with 10 bases between. Germline CDR1 SGHTA, CDR2 FQGNSA. The CDR3 sequence is 14 residues long. CDR3 amino acids: CASSLAHYSETQYF. For the CDR3, the DNA is TGTGCCAGCAGCTTAGCGCATTATTCGGAGACCCAGTACTTC.

This chain connects TRBV12-3 or TRBV12-4 to TRBJ1-2, with 8 bases aligning to TRBD1. CDR3 length: 13 residues. Trimming removed 4 bases from V and 4 bases from J; junction bases left unmatched: 2. The CDR3 DNA follows: TGTGCCAGCAGTTACGGACAGGGCTATGGCTACACCTTC. Amino acid sequence: CASSYGQGYGYTF.

Here the CDR3 DNA reads TGTGCCAGCAGAAAGGACAGGGGAAGCAATCAGCCCCAGCATTTT. This sequence encodes CASRKDRGSNQPQHF. The chain uses TRBV6-5 and TRBJ1-5, with TRBD1 identical over 9 bases. The CDR3 is 15 residues long. V was clipped by 6 bases and J by 1 base; unmatched bases: 4. From germline, CDR1 is MNHEY and CDR2 SVGAGI.

J is TRBJ2-3 and V is TRBV18, with 8 bases identical to TRBD1. V was pared by 5 bases and J by 3 bases, with 4 bases of the junction left unmatched. This CDR3 region has 14 residues. Germline CDR1 KGHSH, CDR2 LQKENI. CDR3 sequence: CASSRDRRTDTQYF. In nucleotides, the CDR3 is TGTGCCAGCTCAAGGGACAGGCGTACAGATACGCAGTATTTT.

The chain joins TRBV12-3 or TRBV12-4 to TRBJ1-6; 10 nucleotides match TRBD1. The length of the CDR3 is 13 residues. The ends lost 5 bases at V and 10 bases at J; junction bases unmatched: 2. CDR3 in DNA: TGTGCCAGCAGTCGGACAGGGGGGTCACCCCTCCACTTT. It is translated as CASSRTGGSPLHF.

V gene TRBV20-1 combines with J gene TRBJ1-6, with unresolved D. The V gene's germline CDR1 is DFQATT and CDR2 SNEGSKA (reference sequence). The V gene lost 0 bases and the J gene lost 7 bases, with 10 bases spanning the gap. This CDR3 comprises 14 residues. CDR3 coding DNA: TGCAGTGCTAGAGATTCCGGGAAAAATTCACCCCTCCACTTT. Protein: CSARDSGKNSPLHF.

The V call is TRBV12-3 or TRBV12-4, the J call TRBJ1-2; D remains ambiguous. The CDR3 is 12 residues long. V shed 2 bases and J shed 7 bases, with 8 bases lying between them. The CDR3 is CASSLNRFGYTF. As DNA, the CDR3 is TGTGCCAGCAGTTTAAACAGATTTGGCTACACCTTC.

V usage is TRBV6-1 and J usage is TRBJ2-2; D is uncertain. Germline-derived CDR1 and CDR2 are MNHNS and SASEGT. The CDR3 consists of 13 residues. With 3 bases removed from V and 1 base from J, the gap between germline ends came to 3 bases. CDR3 sequence: CASSDRNTGELFF. The DNA of the CDR3 is TGTGCCAGCAGTGACAGGAACACCGGGGAGCTGTTTTTT.

The genes are TRBV6-2 or TRBV6-3 and TRBJ1-5; D remains unclear. Per the germline V gene, CDR1 is MNHEY and CDR2 is SVGEGT. V was cut by 2 bases and J by 5 bases, with 7 bases left in between. CDR3 length: 13 amino acids. The CDR3 nucleotides read TGTGCCAGCAGTTACGGTGTTTATCAGCCCCAGCATTTT. As protein: CASSYGVYQPQHF.